These 30 T cell receptor beta chains share one sample of origin, sequenced in a study of T cell responses to AZD1222 COVID-19 vaccine. Only in-frame clones appear in the TCRdb table, and some are missing; sequencing was by immunoSEQ multiplex PCR. The profile shows nearly 110,000 clones, roughly 90% of them singletons. The source was peripheral blood, collected on day 0 of AZD1222 vaccination. These receptors originate from an adult in good health.

The chain combines TRBV5-1 with TRBJ1-1, with 9 bases fitting TRBD1. V lost 3 bases, J lost 5 bases, and 5 bases stayed unmatched. This CDR3 has 14 residues. CDR1 SGHRS and CDR2 YFSETQ come from the germline V gene. The CDR3 nucleotides read TGCGCCAGCAGCTGGGGGACAGGGATGACTGAAGCTTTCTTT. Translated, it gives CASSWGTGMTEAFF.

In the case of this clone: Other DNA sequences from this sample encode an identical CDR3 as well. This chain connects TRBV5-4 to TRBJ1-4; 11 positions match TRBD1. Germline CDR1 SGHNT, CDR2 YYREEE (reference sequence). The trim removed 4 bases at V and 0 bases at J, leaving 2 bases unmatched. The CDR3 runs 16 residues. The CDR3 protein is CASSPGQGATNEKLFF. The CDR3 nucleotides are TGTGCCAGCAGCCCGGGACAGGGGGCAACTAATGAAAAACTGTTTTTT.

The V call is TRBV12-3 or TRBV12-4, the J call TRBJ2-1, with D perhaps assigned TRBD1 or TRBD2 (5 bases each). V lost 7 bases and J lost 13, with 14 bases in between. The CDR3 covers 11 residues. CDR3 sequence reads: CASNGVRGQFF. DNA for the CDR3: TGTGCCAGCAACGGAGTGAGGGGACAGTTCTTC.

This chain uses TRBV6-1 with TRBJ2-1, with D possibly matching TRBD2 (6 bases). The length of the CDR3 is 16 residues. Germline V gives CDR1 MNHNS, CDR2 SASEGT. Trimming removed 1 base from V and 0 bases from J, with 10 bases in between. CDR3 sequence: CASSEGGGFSYNEQFF. CDR3 coding DNA: TGTGCCAGCAGTGAAGGAGGAGGGTTCTCCTACAATGAGCAGTTCTTC.

The chain employs TRBV5-1 and TRBJ2-1; the match to TRBD2 covers 11 bases. Per germline, CDR1 SGHRS and CDR2 YFSETQ. This CDR3 has 19 amino acids. After removal of 0 bases from V and 4 bases from J, the junction contained 12 bases not matched to a gene. In nucleotides, the CDR3 is TGCGCCAGCAGCTTGGCCACTAGCGGGAGCTTGGTACGATACAATGAGCAGTTCTTC. It yields the protein CASSLATSGSLVRYNEQFF.

V is TRBV19 and J is TRBJ2-7; the D is unclear. The germline gives CDR1 LNHDA, CDR2 SQIVND (reference sequence). CDR3 length: 12 amino acids. Trimming removed 5 bases from V and 3 bases from J, with 8 bases in between. This CDR3 reads CASSPGGYEQYF. The DNA for the CDR3 is TGTGCCAGTAGTCCGGGTGGCTACGAGCAGTACTTC.

CDR3 in DNA: TGTGCCAGCTCACCCACGACGCAACGAGGGGATACTGAAGCTTTCTTT. Translating it yields CASSPTTQRGDTEAFF. The rearrangement links TRBV18 to TRBJ1-1; D might be TRBD1 (5 bases). In germline, CDR1 is KGHSH, CDR2 LQKENI. The V and J ends lost 3 bases and 5 bases respectively, with 19 bases between them. This CDR3 region has 16 residues.

V is TRBV28 and J is TRBJ2-6; D unresolved. V was cut by 3 bases and J by 2 bases, with 8 bases left in between. The CDR3 has 15 residues. CDR1 and CDR2 (germline): MDHEN, SYDVKM. Here the CDR3 DNA reads TGTGCCAGCAGTTTCGTACTTCCTGGGGCCAACGTCCTGACTTTC. Amino acids: CASSFVLPGANVLTF.

The chain is built from TRBV29-1 and TRBJ2-5, with 11 bases that match TRBD2. The CDR3 length is 15 residues. The V segment lost 4 bases and the J segment 7 bases; nucleotides outside the gene matches: 11. From germline, CDR1 is SQVTM and CDR2 ANQGSEA. The CDR3 sequence: CSVGTSGSLQATQYF. The CDR3 nucleotides read TGCAGCGTTGGGACTAGCGGGTCCCTTCAGGCGACCCAGTACTTC.

The V call is TRBV5-1, the J call TRBJ1-6; TRBD1 matches 8 bases. This CDR3 comprises 14 residues. Unmatched junction bases numbered 12, after V lost 4 bases and J lost 15 bases. Germline V lookup: CDR1 SGHRS, CDR2 YFSETQ. The CDR3 DNA is TGCGCCAGCAGCCCGGGGGGGACAGGAGGTATCCTCCACTTT. Its protein product is CASSPGGTGGILHF.

This chain joins TRBV27 and TRBJ1-6, with D uncertain. V lost 5 bases and J 4 bases, leaving 12 bases between the germline ends. The CDR3 extends over 15 amino acids. The germline V gene encodes CDR1 MNHEY and CDR2 SMNVEV (reference sequence). The CDR3 DNA reads as TGTGCCAGCAGTCGACCGCCGACTTATAATTCACCCCTCCACTTT. Translation: CASSRPPTYNSPLHF.

This clone was seen only once. The chain employs TRBV5-4 and TRBJ2-7; D is ambiguous. This CDR3 is built from 16 residues. Germline CDR1 reads SGHNT; CDR2 reads YYREEE (reference sequence). Trimming took off 5 bases at V and 0 bases at J, with 18 bases between the two ends. The CDR3 nucleotides are TGTGCCAGCAGTCCTGGCGTAACCCTTAGCTCCTACGAGCAGTACTTC. Protein product: CASSPGVTLSSYEQYF.

In its sample, this clone was seen a few times. This chain connects TRBV28 to TRBJ1-3; TRBD1 might be the D (5 bases). The germline V and J ends were trimmed by 7 bases and 2 bases, with 15 bases remaining between them. CDR1 and CDR2 (germline): MDHEN, SYDVKM. The CDR3 runs 15 residues. In nucleotides, the CDR3 is TGTGCCAGCAAGAAACCTGGGGGTCCTGGAAACACCATATATTTT. Residues: CASKKPGGPGNTIYF.

This chain connects TRBV11-2 to TRBJ1-4, with 9 bases matching TRBD1. The junction had 9 bases not matched to a gene; V was cut back by 6 bases and J by 7 bases. From germline, CDR1 is SGHAT and CDR2 FQNNGV. The CDR3 length is 15 residues. The CDR3 is CASRYTGGGGEKLFF. For the CDR3, the DNA is TGTGCCAGCAGGTACACAGGGGGCGGAGGTGAAAAACTGTTTTTT.

This sequence joins TRBV10-3 and TRBJ2-3, with D perhaps matching TRBD2 (6 bases). V was pared by 10 bases and J by 1 base, with 18 bases between. CDR1 and CDR2 from the germline V gene are ENHRY and SYGVKD. The CDR3 is 15 residues long. In DNA form, the CDR3 reads TGTGCCACCAGCTTGGAGCGGGCGGGCACAGATACGCAGTATTTT. Translating it yields CATSLERAGTDTQYF.

V gene TRBV2 combines with J gene TRBJ1-3; D is possibly TRBD1 (5 bases). Trimming left V 8 bases short and J 3 bases short, with 20 bases between. The CDR3 extends over 16 amino acids. The V gene's germline CDR1 is SNHLY and CDR2 FYNNEI. The DNA for the CDR3 is TGTGCCAGCCATGGATTGGGACTCCTCTATGGAAACACCATATATTTT. This encodes CASHGLGLLYGNTIYF.

This clone appeared once. The rearrangement links TRBV28 to TRBJ2-7, with D perhaps TRBD1 (5 bases). The CDR3 totals 12 residues. The V and J ends lost 2 bases and 5 bases respectively, with 7 bases between them. In germline, CDR1 is MDHEN, CDR2 SYDVKM. The DNA of the CDR3 is TGTGCCAGCAGTTTACGACAGAACGAGCAGTACTTC. As protein: CASSLRQNEQYF.

The chain is built from TRBV5-1 and TRBJ2-5, with D perhaps TRBD2 (7 bases). Between the trimmed V and J ends, which lost 4 bases and 5 bases, there was a span of 15 bases. CDR1 SGHRS and CDR2 YFSETQ come from the germline V gene. CDR3 length: 14 residues. This chain's CDR3 is CASSPGGQGETQYF. In DNA form, the CDR3 reads TGCGCCAGCAGCCCCGGGGGGCAAGGGGAGACCCAGTACTTC.

This clone was observed a handful of times. The V call is TRBV28, the J call TRBJ1-1; D remains ambiguous. Trimming stripped 7 bases from V and 1 base from J, with 19 bases between. The CDR3 has 16 amino acids. Germline V gene data show CDR1 as MDHEN and CDR2 as SYDVKM. The CDR3 DNA reads as TGTGCCAGCATTCTTGGCGGAGCGGCAGAGAACACTGAAGCTTTCTTT. This codes for CASILGGAAENTEAFF.

The rearrangement uses TRBV28 and TRBJ2-3; 14 bases are shared with TRBD2. V shed 4 bases, J shed 8 bases, and the junction held 11 bases outside the gene matches. The CDR3 has 17 amino acids. Per germline, CDR1 MDHEN and CDR2 SYDVKM. Here the CDR3 reads CASSSYGTSGSVGTQYF. The CDR3 DNA sequence: TGTGCCAGCAGTTCCTACGGGACTAGCGGGAGTGTAGGTACGCAGTATTTT.

The chain has TRBV9 and TRBJ1-2; maybe TRBD1 (6 bases). This CDR3 has 14 amino acids. Germline lookup yields CDR1 SGDLS and CDR2 YYNGEE. V lost 0 bases and J lost 7, with 13 bases in between. The CDR3 protein is CASSVAYREGGYTF. In nucleotides, the CDR3 is TGTGCCAGCAGCGTAGCTTACAGGGAGGGTGGCTACACCTTC. The full variable domain, completed using reference TRBV9 and TRBJ1-2, is DSGVTQTPKHLITATGQRVTLRCSPRSGDLSVYWYQQSLDQGLQFLIQYYNGEERAKGNILERFSAQQFPDLHSELNLSSLELGDSALYFCASSVAYREGGYTFGSGTRLTVV.

V and J are TRBV20-1 and TRBJ1-1; weak D call: TRBD1 (6 bases). The CDR3 is 13 amino acids. CDR1 is DFQATT, CDR2 SNEGSKA, per germline (reference sequence). Trimming removed 3 bases from V and 3 bases from J, with 11 bases in between. The CDR3 spells CSASRGDYTEAFF. CDR3 nucleotide sequence: TGCAGTGCTAGTAGGGGGGACTACACTGAAGCTTTCTTT.

V and J are TRBV9 and TRBJ1-5; D unresolved. The CDR3 runs 14 residues. Germline V gene sequence: CDR1 SGDLS, CDR2 YYNGEE. V was shortened by 3 bases and J by 4 bases, with 11 bases between the two germline ends. This CDR3 is CASSAYDGNQPQHF. CDR3 in DNA: TGTGCCAGCAGCGCCTACGACGGGAATCAGCCCCAGCATTTT.

The chain has TRBV27 and TRBJ2-2, with D perhaps given as TRBD1 or TRBD2 (5 bases each). The germline V and J ends were trimmed by 7 bases and 4 bases, with 16 bases remaining between them. CDR3 size: 15 residues. Germline V CDR1 and CDR2: MNHEY, SMNVEV (reference sequence). CDR3 sequence reads: CASNWARAGTGELFF. The CDR3 DNA follows: TGTGCCAGCAATTGGGCCAGGGCGGGCACCGGGGAGCTGTTTTTT.

The chain carries TRBV7-9 and TRBJ1-3; D is possibly TRBD1 (5 bases). Germline V lookup: CDR1 SEHNR, CDR2 FQNEAQ (reference sequence). With 5 bases removed from V and 7 bases from J, the gap between germline ends came to 18 bases. CDR3 length equals 15 residues. The CDR3 DNA reads TGTGCCAGCAGCACACGGGGTTCTTGGGGCAACACCATATATTTT. The encoded protein is CASSTRGSWGNTIYF.

The chain employs TRBV7-3 and TRBJ2-5, with D perhaps TRBD2 (6 bases). There are 14 residues in the CDR3. Trimming took off 2 bases at V and 3 bases at J, with 10 bases between the two ends. Looked up from germline, CDR1 is SGHTA and CDR2 is FQGTGA. In DNA, the CDR3 is TGTGCCAGCAGCTTATCGGGCGGGAAAGAGACCCAGTACTTC. This encodes CASSLSGGKETQYF.

The DNA of the CDR3 is TGTGCCAGCAGCTCGAGTACCGGGACTAGGCACACTAAGCAGTACTTC. Residues: CASSSSTGTRHTKQYF. The V gene is TRBV11-2, the J gene TRBJ2-7; 8 bases align to TRBD2. Germline V CDR1 and CDR2: SGHAT, FQNNGV. V shed 4 bases and J 8 bases; nucleotides not matched to a gene: 16. CDR3 length equals 16 residues.

The chain has TRBV24-1 and TRBJ1-1; D unresolved. V shed 10 bases and J shed 1 base, with 9 bases lying between them. The CDR3 consists of 12 residues. Per the germline V gene, CDR1 is KGHDR and CDR2 is SFDVKD. CDR3 bases: TGTGCCACTCAACACGGGAACACTGAAGCTTTCTTT. It translates to CATQHGNTEAFF.

The CDR3 bases are TGTGCCAGCAGCTTAAGACTAGCGGGTCCGATGAACACCGGGGAGCTGTTTTTT. Its protein product is CASSLRLAGPMNTGELFF. The chain joins TRBV7-7 to TRBJ2-2; 10 bases fit TRBD2. Trimming at V came to 2 bases and at J to 1 base, leaving 7 bases not matched to a gene. CDR1 and CDR2 from the germline V gene are SSHAT and FNYEAQ (reference sequence). There are 18 residues in the CDR3.

The rearrangement joins TRBV27 to TRBJ2-4, with 7 bases matching TRBD2. Germline loops: CDR1 MNHEY, CDR2 SMNVEV (reference sequence). The CDR3 spans 16 residues. V was pared by 5 bases and J by 0 bases, with 7 bases of the junction left unmatched. CDR3 in DNA: TGTGCCAGCAGTCCATGGGGGGGAGTAGCCAAAAACATTCAGTACTTC. Amino acids: CASSPWGGVAKNIQYF.